The T cell receptor (beta chain) described here comes from a study of cytomegalovirus exposure and HLA in healthy donors. Sequencing was performed with immunoSEQ multiplex PCR; in TCRdb, only in-frame clones are kept and a portion is missing. This sample has tens of thousands of clones, with more than 80% found just once. With V trimmed by 4 bases and J by 15 bases, 13 bases remained unmatched. CDR3 length: 14 amino acids. Germline values: CDR1 MGHRA, CDR2 YSYEKL. With regard to this clone: The antigen remains unidentified.

General study findings and limits: CMV antigen specificity of a few CMV-associated chains was confirmed in vitro. Researchers catalogued around 150 TCR beta chains as cytomegalovirus-associated.

The V call is TRBV4-1, the J call TRBJ2-1; 9 bases are shared with TRBD2. The source material was PBMCs. This receptor was obtained from a woman younger than 35 in good health and CMV-seronegative. In DNA form, the CDR3 reads TGCGCCAGCAGCCGCATCGCCGCCGGGACTAGCATGTTCTTC. Encoded protein: CASSRIAAGTSMFF.